The present T cell receptor (beta chain) was sequenced within a study of T-cell reconstitution after alpha-beta-depleted transplantation in children. Broader study findings: From newly produced T cells came most of the T-cell counts and diversity one year after transplant.

The authors prepared the TCRbeta library with unique molecular identifiers. TCRdb reprocessed the PCR reads via MiXCR and lists one record per CDR3 protein. The sample lists 700,000 to 950,000 distinct CDR3 sequences, roughly 15% occurring once. Comment on this clonotype: The antigen remains unidentified.

J lost 2 bases, V lost 4 bases, and 7 bases had no gene match. Germline V gene lookup returns CDR1 SGHDN and CDR2 FVKESK. This CDR3 has 17 residues. The sequencing here drew on PBMCs, mostly from graft donor cells, taken 360 days after TCRalphabeta/CD19-depleted stem cell transplant. The V and J genes are TRBV14 and TRBJ1-4; 10 bases line up with TRBD1. This TCR derives from a male patient aged 5 to 17 who had a stem cell transplant for acute lymphoblastic leukemia, so the T cells may come from the graft donor. As DNA, the CDR3 is TGTGCCAGCAGCCCCTGGACAGGGGGGCGTACTAATGAAAAACTGTTTTTT. Translating gives CASSPWTGGRTNEKLFF.